This T cell receptor (beta chain) appears in the sequencing data of a study of glioma-infiltrating T cells after dendritic cell vaccination. Time point meaning: after dendritic cell vaccination, including at tumor progression/relapse. Per the germline V gene, CDR1 is GTSNPN and CDR2 is SVGIG (reference sequence). This CDR3 is built from 12 residues. Trimming pared 1 base from V and 8 bases from J, leaving 11 bases between. TCRdb's table, derived via immunoSEQ multiplex PCR, lists solely in-frame clones and lacks some. Here the sample spans 85,000 to 100,000 clones, about 85% being singletons. Material: blood, obtained after dendritic cell vaccination. The chain has TRBV30 and TRBJ1-1; perhaps TRBD1 as D (6 bases). This sequence originates from a human donor with glioblastoma. CDR3 region: CAWSASGTEAFF. DNA of the CDR3: TGTGCCTGGAGTGCGTCCGGGACAGAAGCTTTCTTT.